This T cell receptor (beta chain) was retrieved from a study of blood T cell repertoires in COVID-19. In the study overall: Whether acute or convalescent, the COVID-19 samples came from the United States, Italy and Spain. T cells, B-cell-depleted T cells, or PBMCs supplied cDNA or gDNA.

CDR1 and CDR2 from the germline V gene are SEHNR and FQNEAQ (reference sequence). This CDR3 comprises 13 residues. V dropped 6 bases and J dropped 3; count of bases not matched to a gene: 5. Per the authors' pipeline: Estimation of nucleated cell counts was performed using reference gene primer amplification. TCRdb keeps only in-frame clones here, not all; method: immunoSEQ multiplex PCR. Clone size and V and J calls were adopted from that table, with D and trimming inferred from the DNA. The data show about 94,000 clones, roughly 80% seen once. The source is a human donor in a cohort sampled during active COVID-19. The gene calls are TRBV7-9 and TRBJ2-7; 7 positions agree with TRBD1. Sequenced: peripheral blood. CDR3 DNA sequence: TGTGCCAGCAGTCCTACAGGGGTCTACGAGCAGTACTTC. It encodes CASSPTGVYEQYF.